This TCR beta chain appears in the sequencing data of a study of cytomegalovirus exposure and HLA in healthy donors. General study points: In an earlier analysis, in roughly 580 donors, most V segments appeared productive either ~87% or ~30% of the time.

Both 60 Vbeta primers and 13 Jbeta primers went into the PCR. The assay was immunoSEQ multiplex PCR, and TCRdb's table has in-frame clones only and misses some. The sample consists of about 140,000 clones, over 60% of them appearing once. Points on this clone: Its antigen is still unknown.

The CDR3 sequence is 13 residues long. The germline V gene encodes CDR1 LGHNA and CDR2 YNFKEQ. Trimming removed 0 bases at V and 14 bases at J, with 11 bases between. The material sequenced was PBMCs. The sequence came from a male donor in good health and CMV-seropositive. The chain couples TRBV4-2 to TRBJ1-6; unclear D gene. The CDR3 bases are TGTGCCAGCAGCCAAGATCACGGGTGGGCCCTCCACTTT. Protein sequence: CASSQDHGWALHF.